This TCR gamma chain emerged from a study of gamma-delta chains in newborns, infants, children. The length of the CDR3 is 12 residues. Germline V CDR1 and CDR2: EGSTGY, YDSYTSSV. TCRdb redid the clone calls on the reads with CATT. Of around 2,700 gamma-chain clones listed, 43% are singletons. Called V gene: TRGV4; the J gene was not called. Sequenced material: blood. The TCR was taken from a child who was a newborn, infant or young child, either healthy, febrile or measles-vaccinated (not recorded which). The CDR3 nucleotides are TGTGCCACCTGGGCCCCTTATTATAAGGAACTCTTT. Protein product: CATWAPYYKELF.